This T cell receptor (beta chain) was captured in a study of cytomegalovirus exposure and HLA in healthy donors. Study-wide points: In a later analysis, TCR beta V- and J-gene trimming showed a link to a missense DCLRE1C variant. The authors assumed roughly uniform sequencing depth across donors for presence/absence analyses.

PCR amplification relied on 60 Vbeta primers (plus 13 Jbeta primers). The method was immunoSEQ multiplex PCR; TCRdb's version includes in-frame clones alone and lacks a portion of them. The table shows more than 65,000 clones, with roughly four fifths occurring only once. This CDR3 has 16 residues. CDR1 and CDR2 (germline): MNHEY, SVGAGI. Trimming removed 0 bases at V and 3 bases at J, with 12 bases between. This clone was detected once. What it binds is not known. The specimen sequenced was PBMCs. The chain couples TRBV6-5 to TRBJ1-3; tentative D call: TRBD1 (5 bases). The receptor comes from a woman aged 60-75 years in good health and CMV-seropositive. In DNA form, the CDR3 reads TGTGCCAGCAGTTACTCGAATTCAGGGATTGGAAACACCATATATTTT. Protein product: CASSYSNSGIGNTIYF.